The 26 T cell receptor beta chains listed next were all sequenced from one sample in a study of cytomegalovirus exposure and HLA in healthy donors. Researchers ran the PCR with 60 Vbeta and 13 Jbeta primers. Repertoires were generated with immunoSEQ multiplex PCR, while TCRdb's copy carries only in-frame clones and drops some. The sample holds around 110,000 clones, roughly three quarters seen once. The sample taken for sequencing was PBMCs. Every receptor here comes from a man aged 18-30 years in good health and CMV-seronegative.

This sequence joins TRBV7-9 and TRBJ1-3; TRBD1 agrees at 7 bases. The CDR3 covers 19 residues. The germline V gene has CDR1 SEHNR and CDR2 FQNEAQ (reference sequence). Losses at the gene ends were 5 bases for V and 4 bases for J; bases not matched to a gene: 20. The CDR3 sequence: CASSPRQGLNPGSGNTIYF. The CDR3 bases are TGTGCCAGCAGCCCCCGACAGGGTCTCAACCCCGGATCGGGAAACACCATATATTTT.

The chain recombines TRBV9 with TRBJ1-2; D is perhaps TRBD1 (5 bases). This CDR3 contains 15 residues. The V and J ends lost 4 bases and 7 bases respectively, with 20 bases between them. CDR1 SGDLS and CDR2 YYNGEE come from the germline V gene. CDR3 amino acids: CASSPQDWGRGGYTF. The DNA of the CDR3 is TGTGCCAGCAGCCCACAAGACTGGGGCAGAGGTGGCTACACCTTC.

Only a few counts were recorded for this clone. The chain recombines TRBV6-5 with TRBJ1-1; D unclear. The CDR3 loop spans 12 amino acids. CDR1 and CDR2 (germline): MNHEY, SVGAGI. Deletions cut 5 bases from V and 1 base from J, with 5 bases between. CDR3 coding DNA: TGTGCCAGCAGTCAATGGAACACTGAAGCTTTCTTT. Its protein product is CASSQWNTEAFF.

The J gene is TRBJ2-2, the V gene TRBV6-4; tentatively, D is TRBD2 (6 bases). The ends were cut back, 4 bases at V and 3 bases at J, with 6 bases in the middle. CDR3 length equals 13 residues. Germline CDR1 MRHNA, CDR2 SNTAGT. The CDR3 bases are TGTGCCAGCAGTGGGGGGGACACCGGGGAGCTGTTTTTT. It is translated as CASSGGDTGELFF.

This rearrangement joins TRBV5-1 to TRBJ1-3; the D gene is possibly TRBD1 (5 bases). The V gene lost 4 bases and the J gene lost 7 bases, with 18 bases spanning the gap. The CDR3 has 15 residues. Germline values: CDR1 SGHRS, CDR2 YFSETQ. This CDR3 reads CASSPQVGRGNTIYF. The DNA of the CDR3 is TGCGCCAGCAGCCCCCAGGTGGGACGGGGGAACACCATATATTTT. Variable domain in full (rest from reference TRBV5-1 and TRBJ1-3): KAGVTQTPRYLIKTRGQQVTLSCSPISGHRSVSWYQQTPGQGLQFLFEYFSETQRNKGNFPGRFSGRQFSNSRSEMNVSTLELGDSALYLCASSPQVGRGNTIYFGEGSWLTVV.

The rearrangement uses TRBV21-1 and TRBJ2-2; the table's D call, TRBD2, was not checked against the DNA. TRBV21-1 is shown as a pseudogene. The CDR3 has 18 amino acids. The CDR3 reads CASSKVLAGGENTGELFF. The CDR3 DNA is TGTGCCAGCAGCAAAGTACTAGCGGGGGGCGAGAACACCGGGGAGCTGTTTTTT.

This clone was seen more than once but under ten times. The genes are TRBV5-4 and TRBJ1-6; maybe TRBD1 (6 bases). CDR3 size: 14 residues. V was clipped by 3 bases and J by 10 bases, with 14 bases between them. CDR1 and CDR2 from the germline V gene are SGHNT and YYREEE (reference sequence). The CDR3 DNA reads TGTGCCAGCAGCTCCGGACAGTCTTACTCACCCCTCCACTTT. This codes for CASSSGQSYSPLHF.

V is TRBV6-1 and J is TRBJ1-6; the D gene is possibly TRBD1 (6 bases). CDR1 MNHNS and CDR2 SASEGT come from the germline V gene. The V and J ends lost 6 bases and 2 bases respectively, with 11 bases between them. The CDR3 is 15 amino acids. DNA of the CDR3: TGTGCCAGCAGAGGGGGGGAGACCTATAATTCACCCCTCCACTTT. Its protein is CASRGGETYNSPLHF.

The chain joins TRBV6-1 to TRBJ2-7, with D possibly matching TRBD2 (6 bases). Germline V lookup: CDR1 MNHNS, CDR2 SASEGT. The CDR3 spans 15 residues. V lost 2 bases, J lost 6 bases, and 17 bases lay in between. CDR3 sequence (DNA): TGTGCCAGCAGTGAATTGGGTAGGGGAGGAGGCGAGCAGTACTTC. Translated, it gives CASSELGRGGGEQYF.

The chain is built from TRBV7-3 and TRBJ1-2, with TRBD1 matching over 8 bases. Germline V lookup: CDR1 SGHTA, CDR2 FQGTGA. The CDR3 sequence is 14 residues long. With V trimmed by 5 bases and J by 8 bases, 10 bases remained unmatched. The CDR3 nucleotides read TGTGCCAGCAGCCCTGGCAGGGGGCTCGGCGGCTACACCTTC. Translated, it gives CASSPGRGLGGYTF. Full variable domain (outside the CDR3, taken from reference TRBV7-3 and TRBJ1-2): GAGVSQTPSNKVTEKGKYVELRCDPISGHTALYWYRQSLGQGPEFLIYFQGTGAADDSGLPNDRFFAVRPEGSVSTLKIQRTERGDSAVYLCASSPGRGLGGYTFGSGTRLTVV.

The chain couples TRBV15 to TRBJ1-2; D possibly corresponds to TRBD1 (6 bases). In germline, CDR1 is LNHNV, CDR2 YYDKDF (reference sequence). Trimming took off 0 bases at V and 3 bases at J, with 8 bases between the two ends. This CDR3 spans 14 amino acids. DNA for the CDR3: TGTGCCACCAGCAGAGATCAGGGGTACTATGGCTACACCTTC. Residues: CATSRDQGYYGYTF.

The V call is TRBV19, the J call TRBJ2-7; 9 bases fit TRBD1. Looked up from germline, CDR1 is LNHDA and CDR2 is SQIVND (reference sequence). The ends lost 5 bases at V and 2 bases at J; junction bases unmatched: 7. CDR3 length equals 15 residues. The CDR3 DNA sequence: TGTGCCAGTAGTGACCCGGGACAGGGAACCTACGAGCAGTACTTC. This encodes CASSDPGQGTYEQYF. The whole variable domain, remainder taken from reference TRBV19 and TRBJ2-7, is DGGITQSPKYLFRKEGQNVTLSCEQNLNHDAMYWYRQDPGQGLRLIYYSQIVNDFQKGDIAEGYSVSREKKESFPLTVTSAQKNPTAFYLCASSDPGQGTYEQYFGPGTRLTVT.

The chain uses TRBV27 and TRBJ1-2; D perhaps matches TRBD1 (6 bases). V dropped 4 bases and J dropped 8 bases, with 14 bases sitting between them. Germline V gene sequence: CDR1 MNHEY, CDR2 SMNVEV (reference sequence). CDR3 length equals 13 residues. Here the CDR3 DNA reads TGTGCCAGCAGTTGGAAACAGGGTGAAGGCTACACCTTC. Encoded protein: CASSWKQGEGYTF.

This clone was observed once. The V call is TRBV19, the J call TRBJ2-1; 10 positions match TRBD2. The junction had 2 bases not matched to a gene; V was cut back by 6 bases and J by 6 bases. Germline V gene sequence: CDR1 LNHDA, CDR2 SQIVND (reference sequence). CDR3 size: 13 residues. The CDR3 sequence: CASRLAGLNEQFF. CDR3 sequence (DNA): TGTGCCAGTAGACTAGCGGGGCTCAATGAGCAGTTCTTC.

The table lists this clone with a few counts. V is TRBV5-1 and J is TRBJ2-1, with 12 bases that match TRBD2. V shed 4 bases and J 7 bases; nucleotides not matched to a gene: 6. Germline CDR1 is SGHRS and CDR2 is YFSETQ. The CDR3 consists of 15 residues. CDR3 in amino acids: CASSILAGGPNEQFF. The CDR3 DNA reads TGCGCCAGCAGCATCCTAGCGGGGGGGCCGAATGAGCAGTTCTTC.

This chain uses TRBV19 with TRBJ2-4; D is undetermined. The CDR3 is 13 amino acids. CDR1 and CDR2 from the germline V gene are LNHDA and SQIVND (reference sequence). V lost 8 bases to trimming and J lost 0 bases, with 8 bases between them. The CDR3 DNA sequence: TGTGCCAGTCAACAATTAGCCAAAAACATTCAGTACTTC. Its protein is CASQQLAKNIQYF.

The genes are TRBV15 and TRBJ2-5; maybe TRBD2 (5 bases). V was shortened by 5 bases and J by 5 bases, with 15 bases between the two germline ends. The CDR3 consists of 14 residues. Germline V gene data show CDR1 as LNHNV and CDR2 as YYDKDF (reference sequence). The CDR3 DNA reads TGTGCCACCAGCCGTGTGGGAGCTGTGGAGACCCAGTACTTC. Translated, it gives CATSRVGAVETQYF.

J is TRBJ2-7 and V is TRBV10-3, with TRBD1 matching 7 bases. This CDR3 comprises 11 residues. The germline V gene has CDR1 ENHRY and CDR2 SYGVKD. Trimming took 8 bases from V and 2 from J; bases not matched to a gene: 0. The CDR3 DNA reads TGTGCCATCCAGGGGGCCTACGAGCAGTACTTC. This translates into CAIQGAYEQYF.

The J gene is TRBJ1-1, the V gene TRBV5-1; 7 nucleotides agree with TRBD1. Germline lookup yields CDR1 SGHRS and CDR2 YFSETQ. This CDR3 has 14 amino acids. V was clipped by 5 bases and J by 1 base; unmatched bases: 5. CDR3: CASRTGLGNTEAFF. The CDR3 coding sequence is TGCGCCAGCAGGACAGGGCTCGGGAACACTGAAGCTTTCTTT.

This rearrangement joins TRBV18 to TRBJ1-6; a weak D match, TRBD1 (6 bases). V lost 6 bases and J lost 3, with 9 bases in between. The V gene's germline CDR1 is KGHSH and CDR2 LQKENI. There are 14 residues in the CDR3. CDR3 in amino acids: CASSLQGYNSPLHF. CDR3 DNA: TGTGCCAGCTCCCTACAGGGCTATAATTCACCCCTCCACTTT.

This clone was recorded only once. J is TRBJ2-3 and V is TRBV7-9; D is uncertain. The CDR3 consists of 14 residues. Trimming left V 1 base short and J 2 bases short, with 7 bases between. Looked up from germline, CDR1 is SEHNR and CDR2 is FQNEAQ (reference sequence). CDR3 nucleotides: TGTGCCAGCAGCTTAGAGTGGGCCACAGATACGCAGTATTTT. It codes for CASSLEWATDTQYF.

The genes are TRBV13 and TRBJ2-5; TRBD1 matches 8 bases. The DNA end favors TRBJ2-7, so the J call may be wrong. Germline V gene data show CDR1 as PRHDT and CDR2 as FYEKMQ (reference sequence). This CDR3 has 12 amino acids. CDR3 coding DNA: TGTGCCAGTCGACAGGGGACCTACGAGCAGTACTTC. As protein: CASRQGTYEQYF.

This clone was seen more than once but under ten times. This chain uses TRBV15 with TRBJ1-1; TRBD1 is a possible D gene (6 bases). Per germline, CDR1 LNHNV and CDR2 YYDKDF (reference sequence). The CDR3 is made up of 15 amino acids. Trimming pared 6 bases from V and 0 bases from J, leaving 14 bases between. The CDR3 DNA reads TGTGCCACCAGGGAACGCAGGGGCATGAACACTGAAGCTTTCTTT. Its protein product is CATRERRGMNTEAFF.

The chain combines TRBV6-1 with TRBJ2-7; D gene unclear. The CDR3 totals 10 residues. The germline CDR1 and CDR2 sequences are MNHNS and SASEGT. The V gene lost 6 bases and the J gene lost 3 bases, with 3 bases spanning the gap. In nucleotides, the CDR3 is TGTGCCAGCAGCCACTACGAGCAGTACTTC. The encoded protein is CASSHYEQYF.

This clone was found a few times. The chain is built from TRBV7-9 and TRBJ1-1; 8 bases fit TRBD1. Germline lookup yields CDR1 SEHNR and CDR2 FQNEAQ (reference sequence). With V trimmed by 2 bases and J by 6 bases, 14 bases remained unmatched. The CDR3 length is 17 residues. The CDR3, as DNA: TGTGCCAGCAGCTTACCGGACAGGGTGTTAGGGCACTCTGAAGCTTTCTTT. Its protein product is CASSLPDRVLGHSEAFF.

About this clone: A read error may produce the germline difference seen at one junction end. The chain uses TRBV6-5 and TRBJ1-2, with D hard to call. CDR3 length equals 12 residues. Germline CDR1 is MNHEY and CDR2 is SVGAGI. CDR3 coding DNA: TGTGCCAGCAGCTCAGCTAACTATGGCTACCCCTTC. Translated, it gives CASSSANYGYPF.